This is a list of T cell receptor beta chains from one sample in a study of blood T cell repertoires in COVID-19. Sequencing used immunoSEQ multiplex PCR; TCRdb keeps in-frame clones, though not all of them. The sample consists of 85,000 to 90,000 clones, around 88% of them appearing once. Material: peripheral blood. Receptor source: a man older than 75 with active or convalescent COVID-19. Each CDR3 is given with its conserved first and last residue. The D gene is left open where the match is weak. Clone size is given for some rows only: seen once, a few or many times, or a class if the clone is expanded.

clone size,V gene,J gene,D gene,CDR3 DNA,CDR3 protein
NA,TRBV6-1,TRBJ2-5,NA,TGTGCCAGCAGCCGGAGTCAAGAGACCCAGTACTTC,CASSRSQETQYF
NA,TRBV5-6,TRBJ1-1,TRBD1,TGTGCCAGCAGCGAGCACAGGGGGCGCAGATTGAACACTGAAGCTTTCTTT,CASSEHRGRRLNTEAFF
NA,TRBV5-1,TRBJ2-5,NA,TGCGCCAGCAGCTCAGGAGGGACTTCAACCGGGGGAGAGACCCAGTACTTC,CASSSGGTSTGGETQYF
NA,TRBV18,TRBJ2-6,NA,TGTGCCAGCTCACCACCTCTCTCTGGGGCCAACGTCCTGACTTTC,CASSPPLSGANVLTF
NA,TRBV18,TRBJ2-5,NA,TGTGCCAGCTCACCACCGCAGGGGCGGCTTCAAGAGACCCAGTACTTC,CASSPPQGRLQETQYF
NA,TRBV5-1,TRBJ1-1,TRBD1,TGCGCCAGCAGCTCCTCCGACAGGGGAACTGAAGCTTTCTTT,CASSSSDRGTEAFF
NA,TRBV3-1/TRBV3-2,TRBJ1-1,NA,TGTGCCAGCAGCCAAGTGGGGGGTACCGAAGCTTTCTTT,CASSQVGGTEAFF
once,TRBV27,TRBJ2-7,NA,TGTGCCAGCAGTTTATCGGCGCGGATACCCTACGAGCAGTACTTC,CASSLSARIPYEQYF
NA,TRBV4-3,TRBJ2-1,NA,TGCGCCAGCAGCCAAGCGTGGGGTAGCGGAACCTACAATGAGCAGTTCTTC,CASSQAWGSGTYNEQFF
NA,TRBV24-1,TRBJ1-1,NA,TGTGCCACCAGTGACAGGCACCCGACACAGGACAAGATGAACACTGAAGCTTTCTTT,CATSDRHPTQDKMNTEAFF
NA,TRBV10-3,TRBJ2-1,NA,TGTGCCATCGCGGGACAGAAGATATACAATGAGCAGTTCTTC,CAIAGQKIYNEQFF
NA,TRBV2,TRBJ2-2,NA,TGTGCCAGCACCCCGCGGTCGGTCACCGGGGAGCTGTTTTTT,CASTPRSVTGELFF
NA,TRBV2,TRBJ2-6,NA,TGTGCCAGCAGCGAATCCCAGGGTAGATTCTCTGGGGCCAACGTCCTGACTTTC,CASSESQGRFSGANVLTF
NA,TRBV5-4,TRBJ1-1,NA,TGTGCCAGCAGCTTGGGCGGGGGCACGTGGTCTGAAGCTTTCTTT,CASSLGGGTWSEAFF
once,TRBV6-6,TRBJ1-5,NA,TGTGCCAGCAGCTCACCTGGGGGGGGTAGCAATCAGCCCCAGCATTTT,CASSSPGGGSNQPQHF
NA,TRBV11-2,TRBJ2-7,TRBD1,TGTGCCAGCAGCCCTCGGACAGGGGAGGGCGAGCAGTACTTC,CASSPRTGEGEQYF
NA,TRBV20-1,TRBJ1-1,NA,TGCAGTGCTAGTTTTCAGAACACTGAAGCTTTCTTT,CSASFQNTEAFF
once,TRBV30,TRBJ2-1,TRBD1,TGTGCCTGGAGTTGGGACAGTTACAATGAGCAGTTCTTC,CAWSWDSYNEQFF
NA,TRBV6-2/TRBV6-3,TRBJ1-5,TRBD1,TGTGCCAGCAGTTCCGGACAGGGGGAAGGACAGCCCCAGCATTTT,CASSSGQGEGQPQHF
NA,TRBV19,TRBJ2-2,TRBD2,TGTGCCAGCACCCTCGGGAGGACGAACACCGGGGAGCTGTTTTTT,CASTLGRTNTGELFF
NA,TRBV7-9,TRBJ2-2,TRBD2,TGTGCCAGCAGCTTGGGACTAGCGGGAGTCGGGGAGCTGTTTTTT,CASSLGLAGVGELFF
NA,TRBV27,TRBJ2-6,NA,TGTGCCAGCAGTTTCGACTCCTCTGGGGCCAACGTCCTGACTTTC,CASSFDSSGANVLTF
NA,TRBV6-6,TRBJ1-5,NA,TGTGCCAGCAGTTACTCGGGGGCTCAGCCCCAGCATTTT,CASSYSGAQPQHF
few,TRBV25-1,TRBJ1-5,NA,TGTGCCAGCAGTGAATCTGGGGCAATGGGCAATCAGCCCCAGCATTTT,CASSESGAMGNQPQHF
NA,TRBV4-1,TRBJ2-4,TRBD2,TGCGCCAGCAGCCAAACCGGACTAGCGGGAGGTGACATTCAGTACTTC,CASSQTGLAGGDIQYF
NA,TRBV4-3,TRBJ2-2,TRBD2,TGCGCCAGCAGCCAAGGGCTCTTTTCCGGGAGGGCCACCGGGGAGCTGTTTTTT,CASSQGLFSGRATGELFF
NA,TRBV5-8,TRBJ2-7,NA,TGTGCCAGCAGCAGAGCCTACGAGCAGTACTTC,CASSRAYEQYF
once,TRBV19,TRBJ2-1,TRBD2,TGTGCCAGACACAACGGGACTAGCAGTTACAATGAGCAGTTCTTC,CARHNGTSSYNEQFF
NA,TRBV30,TRBJ1-1,NA,TGTGCCTGGAGTGATCGACAGAGACGGCTAAAGACTGAAGCTTTCTTT,CAWSDRQRRLKTEAFF
NA,TRBV7-2,TRBJ1-2,NA,TGTGCCAGCAGCTTAGCGCGGCAGCCGTCCTATGGCTACACCTTC,CASSLARQPSYGYTF
NA,TRBV4-1,TRBJ2-1,TRBD2,TGCGCCAGCAGCCGAAGGATTCAGGGACTAGCGGGAGATGAGCAGTTCTTC,CASSRRIQGLAGDEQFF
NA,TRBV14,TRBJ2-7,NA,TGTGCCAGCAGCCAGGGAGACCTACGATTAATCCACTACGAGCAGTACTTC,CASSQGDLRLIHYEQYF
once,TRBV4-3,TRBJ2-6,NA,TGCGCCAGCAGCCAAAAAGGACAGTTTCCCGTCCTGACTTTC,CASSQKGQFPVLTF
NA,TRBV4-1,TRBJ1-4,NA,TGCGCCAGCAGCCAAAACCCGAGAACTAATGAAAAACTGTTTTTT,CASSQNPRTNEKLFF
once,TRBV7-9,TRBJ2-3,TRBD2,TGTGCCAGCAGAGGACTAGCGGGAGATACGCAGTATTTT,CASRGLAGDTQYF
NA,TRBV5-5,TRBJ1-4,TRBD1,TGTGCCAGCAGCGTAAGACAGGGCCGCGGTGAAAAACTGTTTTTT,CASSVRQGRGEKLFF
once,TRBV7-9,TRBJ1-2,NA,TGTGCCAGCAGCCGGGGTGTGGGGTCAGAAGTCTATGGCTACACCTTC,CASSRGVGSEVYGYTF
NA,TRBV10-2,TRBJ2-3,NA,TGCGCCAGCAGCTCTCCAGATACGCAGTATTTT,CASSSPDTQYF
NA,TRBV7-9,TRBJ1-2,NA,TGTGCCAGCAGCTTTGCGCCTTTAAATGGCTACACCTTC,CASSFAPLNGYTF
NA,TRBV27,TRBJ2-3,TRBD2,TGTGCCAGCAGTAGGGCCCTACTTGGCGGGAGTACAGATACGCAGTATTTT,CASSRALLGGSTDTQYF
NA,TRBV7-9,TRBJ2-7,TRBD1,TGTGCCAGCACCCCCCGGGACAGGGGTTCCTACGAGCAGTACTTC,CASTPRDRGSYEQYF
NA,TRBV27,TRBJ1-4,NA,TGTGCCAGCAGTGCAGTTGGGGCGCGGGAAAAACTGTTTTTT,CASSAVGAREKLFF
NA,TRBV7-6,TRBJ2-3,TRBD1,TGTGCCAGCAGCTTAGCTGCCAGGGGGCTCACAGATACGCAGTATTTT,CASSLAARGLTDTQYF
NA,TRBV4-3,TRBJ2-1,TRBD2,TGCGCCAGCAGCCTGACTAGCGGGCCCTCCTACAATGAGCAGTTCTTC,CASSLTSGPSYNEQFF
once,TRBV4-1,TRBJ2-5,NA,TGCGCCAGCAGCCAAGATGAGGCGGGCCAAGAGACCCAGTACTTC,CASSQDEAGQETQYF